These 19 T cell receptor beta chains were all obtained from the same sample, sequenced in a study of T cells in Graves' hyperthyroidism and ophthalmopathy. Researchers amplified the TCR beta CDR3 regions from RNA transcripts. TCR CDR3 underwent first-round RT-PCR with the HTBI primer set. TCRdb fed the multiplex PCR reads into MiXCR, producing one record per CDR3 protein. The table records approximately 400,000 distinct CDR3 sequences, about 13% of them present only once. Sequenced: blood. These receptors all stem from a young man with Graves' hyperthyroidism that later progressed to Graves' ophthalmopathy.

This clonotype was picked up many times. This chain joins TRBV27 and TRBJ2-1; unclear D gene. Germline V gene data show CDR1 as MNHEY and CDR2 as SMNVEV (reference sequence). V dropped 5 bases and J dropped 9 bases, with 11 bases sitting between them. There are 12 residues in the CDR3. The CDR3 DNA is TGTGCCAGCAGTCAACGTCTGAGTGAGCAGTTCTTC. Translation gives CASSQRLSEQFF.

The gene calls are TRBV9 and TRBJ1-4; TRBD1 agrees at 8 bases. V lost 1 base and J lost 2; bases outside the gene matches: 10. The germline V gene encodes CDR1 SGDLS and CDR2 YYNGEE. The CDR3 totals 18 residues. CDR3 in amino acids: CASSVHTLDRGTNEKLFF. CDR3 in DNA: TGTGCCAGCAGCGTACACACGTTAGACAGGGGCACTAATGAAAAACTGTTTTTT. The whole variable domain, remainder taken from reference TRBV9 and TRBJ1-4, is DSGVTQTPKHLITATGQRVTLRCSPRSGDLSVYWYQQSLDQGLQFLIQYYNGEERAKGNILERFSAQQFPDLHSELNLSSLELGDSALYFCASSVHTLDRGTNEKLFFGSGTQLSVL.

This clonotype was seen at least ten times. This chain joins TRBV11-2 and TRBJ1-1, with D hard to call. The CDR3 length is 11 residues. With 7 bases removed from V and 2 bases from J, the gap between germline ends came to 5 bases. CDR1 is SGHAT, CDR2 FQNNGV, per germline. The CDR3, as DNA: TGTGCCAGCACCGGTAACACTGAAGCTTTCTTT. Translating gives CASTGNTEAFF.

This clonotype appeared many times. The V and J genes are TRBV3-1 and TRBJ1-1, with 7 positions matching TRBD1. The CDR3 has 14 residues. The trim removed 3 bases at V and 7 bases at J, leaving 8 bases unmatched. Germline CDR1 and CDR2: LGHDT and YNNKEL (reference sequence). This CDR3 is CASSQRDSRREAFF. The CDR3 DNA is TGTGCCAGCAGCCAGAGGGACAGCCGTCGTGAAGCTTTCTTT.

The table lists this clonotype with many counts. This rearrangement joins TRBV10-3 to TRBJ1-1; 9 positions match TRBD1. The CDR3 is made up of 13 amino acids. V trimming: 7 bases; J trimming: 5 bases; junction bases outside the gene matches: 5. Germline V gene data show CDR1 as ENHRY and CDR2 as SYGVKD. In DNA form, the CDR3 reads TGTGCCATCACAAGGACAGGGGAAACTGAAGCTTTCTTT. Translating it yields CAITRTGETEAFF.

The chain links TRBV4-1 to TRBJ1-5, with D hard to call. The germline CDR1 and CDR2 sequences are MGHRA and YSYEKL. The V end was cut by 3 bases, the J end by 6 bases, with 9 bases between. The CDR3 extends over 13 amino acids. The CDR3 nucleotides read TGCGCCAGCAGCCAGGCCTTAAGTCAGCCCCAGCATTTT. Its translation: CASSQALSQPQHF.

This clonotype was seen a few times. The genes are TRBV4-1 and TRBJ2-5; D is ambiguous. CDR3 length: 13 residues. Germline V gene data show CDR1 as MGHRA and CDR2 as YSYEKL. V shed 2 bases and J shed 1 base, with 5 bases lying between them. CDR3 DNA sequence: TGCGCCAGCAGCCAACGACTCCAAGAGACCCAGTACTTC. Translating it yields CASSQRLQETQYF.

Only a few counts were recorded for this clonotype. The V call is TRBV5-5, the J call TRBJ2-1, with D tentatively TRBD2 (6 bases). V lost 4 bases and J lost 0, with 14 bases in between. There are 16 residues in the CDR3. CDR1 is SGHKS, CDR2 YYEKEE, per germline (reference sequence). The CDR3, as DNA: TGTGCCAGCAGCCCGGGACTCTCCAGCTCCTACAATGAGCAGTTCTTC. It encodes CASSPGLSSSYNEQFF.

Note on this clonotype: A read error is possible here, since a much larger clone lies one base away. V and J are TRBV28 and TRBJ1-6; tentative D call: TRBD1 (6 bases). The CDR3 covers 15 residues. Germline-derived CDR1 and CDR2 are MDHEN and SYDVKM. CDR3 protein: CASSFYGGNNPPLHF. The CDR3 DNA sequence: TGTGCCAGCAGTTTCTACGGGGGCAATAATCCACCCCTCCACTTT. The whole variable domain, remainder taken from reference TRBV28 and TRBJ1-6, is DVKVTQSSRYLVKRTGEKVFLECVQDMDHENMFWYRQDPGLGLRLIYFSYDVKMKEKGDIPEGYSVSREKKERFSLILESASTNQTSMYLCASSFYGGNNPPLHFGNGTRLTVT.

This clonotype showed up many times. This sequence joins TRBV2 and TRBJ2-3; D is unresolved. Per germline, CDR1 SNHLY and CDR2 FYNNEI. CDR3 size: 17 residues. The V end was cut by 1 base, the J end by 2 bases, with 16 bases between. CDR3 sequence: CASSEEVGGWATDTQYF. The CDR3 coding sequence is TGTGCCAGCAGTGAAGAGGTTGGTGGGTGGGCCACAGATACGCAGTATTTT.

This clonotype was counted many times. The chain joins TRBV28 to TRBJ2-3; a weak D match, TRBD2 (7 bases). Germline CDR1 is MDHEN and CDR2 is SYDVKM. This CDR3 has 14 amino acids. Trimming removed 6 bases at V and 0 bases at J, with 10 bases between. CDR3 sequence (DNA): TGTGCCAGCAGAAGGGGGGGGAGCACAGATACGCAGTATTTT. It encodes CASRRGGSTDTQYF. Combining the CDR3 with reference TRBV28 and TRBJ2-3 gives the whole variable domain DVKVTQSSRYLVKRTGEKVFLECVQDMDHENMFWYRQDPGLGLRLIYFSYDVKMKEKGDIPEGYSVSREKKERFSLILESASTNQTSMYLCASRRGGSTDTQYFGPGTRLTVL.

This clonotype was seen many times. This chain links TRBV12-3 or TRBV12-4 with TRBJ2-3; D ambiguous. V was shortened by 3 bases and J by 2 bases, with 3 bases between the two germline ends. The CDR3 loop spans 12 amino acids. The CDR3 spells CASSFITDTQYF. The CDR3 DNA sequence: TGTGCCAGCAGTTTTATCACAGATACGCAGTATTTT.

The rearrangement uses TRBV10-3 and TRBJ2-7; the match to TRBD2 covers 10 bases. J was trimmed by 2 bases and V by 4 bases; bases with no gene match: 8. Germline CDR1 ENHRY, CDR2 SYGVKD. The CDR3 length is 16 residues. The CDR3 DNA follows: TGTGCCATCAGTGGGAGCCTAGCGGGGGAAGCCTACGAGCAGTACTTC. Its protein is CAISGSLAGEAYEQYF.

This rearrangement joins TRBV9 to TRBJ2-3, with D unclear. V was shortened by 0 bases and J by 0 bases, with 8 bases between the two germline ends. The CDR3 length is 15 residues. Per the germline V gene, CDR1 is SGDLS and CDR2 is YYNGEE. The CDR3 DNA reads as TGTGCCAGCAGCGTAGCACTTTCCAGCACAGATACGCAGTATTTT. This gives the protein CASSVALSSTDTQYF.

This chain connects TRBV30 to TRBJ2-5; D not resolved. Germline V gene lookup returns CDR1 GTSNPN and CDR2 SVGIG (reference sequence). The CDR3 length is 13 residues. Between the trimmed V and J ends, which lost 0 bases and 4 bases, there was a span of 9 bases. CDR3 loop: CAWSVRNIETQYF. The CDR3 DNA follows: TGTGCCTGGAGTGTACGTAACATAGAGACCCAGTACTTC.

In its sample, this clonotype was seen a few times. The chain is built from TRBV12-5 and TRBJ2-7; TRBD1 is a possible D gene (6 bases). The CDR3 is made up of 16 amino acids. CDR1 and CDR2 (germline): LGHNT, FRNRAP. Trimming shortened V by 6 bases and J by 0 bases, and 18 bases separated the two germline ends. CDR3 sequence (DNA): TGTGCTAGTGGCTCTTTACCGGGACAAAACTCCTACGAGCAGTACTTC. Amino acids: CASGSLPGQNSYEQYF. The complete variable domain, with remaining parts taken from reference TRBV12-5 and TRBJ2-7, reads DARVTQTPRHKVTEMGQEVTMRCQPILGHNTVFWYRQTMMQGLELLAYFRNRAPLDDSGMPKDRFSAEMPDATLATLKIQPSEPRDSAVYFCASGSLPGQNSYEQYFGPGTRLTVT.

This clonotype appeared many times. This chain links TRBV7-8 with TRBJ2-1; D may correspond to TRBD1 or TRBD2 (6 bases each). CDR3 size: 16 residues. Germline V gene data show CDR1 as SGHVS and CDR2 as FQNEAQ. The ends were cut back, 5 bases at V and 0 bases at J, with 14 bases in the middle. CDR3 bases: TGTGCCAGCAGCAAAGAAGGGGGGAGCTCCTACAATGAGCAGTTCTTC. It is translated as CASSKEGGSSYNEQFF. Drawing the rest from reference TRBV7-8 and TRBJ2-1, the complete variable domain is GAGVSQSPRYKVAKRGQDVALRCDPISGHVSLFWYQQALGQGPEFLTYFQNEAQLDKSGLPSDRFFAERPEGSVSTLKIQRTQQEDSAVYLCASSKEGGSSYNEQFFGPGTRLTVL.

This clonotype was seen repeatedly, ten times or more. The rearrangement joins TRBV2 to TRBJ1-2; TRBD1 matches 7 bases. The CDR3 covers 14 residues. The germline V gene encodes CDR1 SNHLY and CDR2 FYNNEI. The V segment lost 9 bases and the J segment 4 bases; nucleotides outside the gene matches: 11. In nucleotides, the CDR3 is TGTGCCAGTCGTAGGGACAGCGATTTCTATGGCTACACCTTC. Its protein product is CASRRDSDFYGYTF.

The V and J genes are TRBV6-2 or TRBV6-3 and TRBJ2-7; D ambiguous. CDR3 length: 13 residues. Germline CDR1 is MNHEY and CDR2 is SVGEGT. V lost 6 bases to trimming and J lost 1 base, with 10 bases between them. DNA of the CDR3: TGTGCCAGCAGATTGACATTTTCCTACGAGCAGTACTTC. It yields the protein CASRLTFSYEQYF.